A single sample is the source of the 29 T cell receptor beta chains below, sequenced in a study of CD8 T cells in ankylosing spondylitis. Whole-study findings and limits: A motif in TCR beta, a set of roughly eight highly homologous variants, appeared characteristic of ankylosing spondylitis blood.

These receptors have no identified antigens. TCRdb independently ran MiXCR on the 5' RACE reads; one entry per CDR3 protein. The data hold about 840,000 distinct CDR3 sequences, with roughly 10% observed a single time. The sample comprised blood, either unsorted or a sorted T cell fraction (not recorded which). The receptor source for this set is a male donor with ankylosing spondylitis.

In this sample, this clonotype turned up many times. The chain recombines TRBV7-2 with TRBJ1-1; no definite D call. V was shortened by 2 bases and J by 11 bases, with 12 bases between the two germline ends. Looked up from germline, CDR1 is SGHTA and CDR2 is FQGNSA. This CDR3 comprises 12 residues. The CDR3 region has the DNA TGTGCCAGCAGCTTAAGGTTAGGGTACGCTTTCTTT. This encodes CASSLRLGYAFF.

Ten or more counts support this clonotype. The chain is built from TRBV11-2 and TRBJ2-2, with TRBD1 matching 8 bases. CDR3 length: 15 residues. In germline, CDR1 is SGHAT, CDR2 FQNNGV. V lost 1 base to trimming and J lost 5 bases; unmatched junction nucleotides: 3. CDR3 bases: TGTGCCAGCAGCTTAGGTACAGGGGGAACCGGGGAGCTGTTTTTT. This translates into CASSLGTGGTGELFF.

This clonotype turned up a few times. This chain joins TRBV5-1 and TRBJ2-1; D is unresolved. The germline CDR1 and CDR2 sequences are SGHRS and YFSETQ. CDR3 length equals 16 residues. Trimming cost V 0 bases and J 3 bases, with 13 bases left between them. Written as DNA, the CDR3 is TGCGCCAGCAGCTTGGCCACGACTGCGGTCTACAATGAGCAGTTCTTC. The encoded protein is CASSLATTAVYNEQFF.

V is TRBV7-2 and J is TRBJ2-2; D is ambiguous. Per germline, CDR1 SGHTA and CDR2 FQGNSA. CDR3 size: 16 residues. With 2 bases removed from V and 3 bases from J, the gap between germline ends came to 13 bases. In DNA form, the CDR3 reads TGTGCCAGCAGCTTAATGGACCCCGTCTACACCGGGGAGCTGTTTTTT. It yields the protein CASSLMDPVYTGELFF.

This chain uses TRBV27 with TRBJ1-1; 10 bases match TRBD1. The V gene's germline CDR1 is MNHEY and CDR2 SMNVEV (reference sequence). The V and J ends lost 5 bases and 8 bases, in that order; junction bases with no gene match: 11. The CDR3 has 15 amino acids. DNA for the CDR3: TGTGCCAGCAGTCGACCCGGGACAGGGGTTCGAGAAGCTTTCTTT. Protein: CASSRPGTGVREAFF.

The genes are TRBV29-1 and TRBJ1-4, with D uncertain. Germline values: CDR1 SQVTM, CDR2 ANQGSEA. This CDR3 is built from 9 residues. CDR3 region: CRDGEKLFF. For the CDR3, the DNA is TGCAGGGACGGTGAAAAACTGTTTTTT.

This clonotype showed up many times. The chain joins TRBV7-2 to TRBJ2-2; D unresolved. CDR1 is SGHTA and CDR2 is FQGNSA in the germline V gene. Trimming took 0 bases from V and 2 from J, leaving 7 bases between them. The CDR3 loop spans 15 amino acids. The CDR3 coding sequence is TGTGCCAGCAGCTTAGCGCGCAGAAACACCGGGGAGCTGTTTTTT. This gives the protein CASSLARRNTGELFF.

This clonotype was detected ten times or more. This sequence joins TRBV5-1 and TRBJ1-3; perhaps TRBD1 as D (6 bases). CDR3 length equals 16 residues. Trimming took off 4 bases at V and 0 bases at J, with 14 bases between the two ends. Germline V gives CDR1 SGHRS, CDR2 YFSETQ. CDR3 nucleotides: TGCGCCAGCAGCCACGGGACACCGAGCTCTGGAAACACCATATATTTT. It is translated as CASSHGTPSSGNTIYF. Full variable domain (missing parts from reference TRBV5-1 and TRBJ1-3): KAGVTQTPRYLIKTRGQQVTLSCSPISGHRSVSWYQQTPGQGLQFLFEYFSETQRNKGNFPGRFSGRQFSNSRSEMNVSTLELGDSALYLCASSHGTPSSGNTIYFGEGSWLTVV.

At least ten counts were recorded for this clonotype. This chain connects TRBV5-1 to TRBJ1-1, with 9 bases aligning to TRBD1. The J segment lost 4 bases and the V segment lost 0 bases, leaving 7 bases of the junction unmatched. The germline CDR1 and CDR2 sequences are SGHRS and YFSETQ. The CDR3 extends over 16 amino acids. This CDR3 is CASSLAPQGASTEAFF. In nucleotides, the CDR3 is TGCGCCAGCAGCTTGGCCCCACAGGGGGCGAGCACTGAAGCTTTCTTT.

This clonotype came up a few times. V usage is TRBV27 and J usage is TRBJ1-2; 8 nucleotides agree with TRBD1. From germline, CDR1 is MNHEY and CDR2 SMNVEV (reference sequence). Unmatched junction bases numbered 14, after V lost 10 bases and J lost 1 base. The CDR3 consists of 16 residues. CDR3 amino acids: CATSIDRDRLNYGYTF. As DNA, the CDR3 is TGTGCCACCTCAATCGACCGGGACAGGCTTAACTATGGCTACACCTTC.

The table lists this clonotype with many counts. The chain has TRBV12-3 or TRBV12-4 and TRBJ1-5, with D possibly matching TRBD1 (5 bases). The CDR3 is 17 residues long. Trimming cost V 6 bases and J 0 bases, with 18 bases left between them. CDR3 in DNA: TGTGCCAGCAGCCTTACTTGGGGGGGTTATAGCAATCAGCCCCAGCATTTT. This gives the protein CASSLTWGGYSNQPQHF.

This clonotype was observed a handful of times. CDR3: CASLQEPSTGELFF. The CDR3 DNA sequence: TGTGCCAGTCTACAGGAGCCTAGCACCGGGGAGCTGTTTTTT. The chain joins TRBV7-2 to TRBJ2-2; D might be TRBD1 (5 bases). V gave up 9 bases and J gave up 4 bases, with 15 bases separating them. The CDR3 length is 14 residues. CDR1 and CDR2 (germline): SGHTA, FQGNSA.

This clonotype was counted ten times or more. The genes are TRBV6-1 and TRBJ1-2, with TRBD1 matching over 8 bases. This CDR3 has 17 residues. V lost 0 bases and J lost 8; bases outside the gene matches: 14. Germline V gives CDR1 MNHNS, CDR2 SASEGT. CDR3 region: CASSEATGVRGRYGYTF. Here the CDR3 DNA reads TGTGCCAGCAGTGAAGCTACGGGTGTCAGGGGGCGATACGGCTACACCTTC.

This clonotype has a handful of counts. The CDR3 loop is CSARRRRGQTYEQYF. The CDR3, as DNA: TGCAGCGCCAGGCGGCGCAGGGGGCAAACCTACGAGCAGTACTTC. The gene calls are TRBV29-1 and TRBJ2-7, with 8 bases aligning to TRBD1. The CDR3 is 15 residues long. J gave up 2 bases and V 7 bases, and 13 bases lay outside the gene matches. CDR1 and CDR2 from the germline V gene are SQVTM and ANQGSEA.

On this clonotype itself: Since a much larger clone is just one base distant, this may be a read error. The V and J genes are TRBV4-3 and TRBJ2-5; D gene uncertain. The CDR3 is made up of 13 amino acids. Per germline, CDR1 LGHNA and CDR2 YSLEER. CDR3 in amino acids: CDSSQGFQETQYF. The CDR3 DNA follows: TGCGACAGCAGCCAAGGGTTCCAAGAGACCCAGTACTTC.

This chain links TRBV20-1 with TRBJ1-5, with D possibly TRBD1 on 5 matching bases. In germline, CDR1 is DFQATT, CDR2 SNEGSKA (reference sequence). CDR3 length: 13 residues. This CDR3 reads CSQGRTSNQPQHF. CDR3 DNA sequence: TGCTCTCAGGGCAGAACTAGCAATCAGCCCCAGCATTTT.

This clonotype was counted between two and nine times. V is TRBV30 and J is TRBJ2-7; D is unclear. This CDR3 is built from 13 residues. CDR1 and CDR2 (germline): GTSNPN, SVGIG (reference sequence). Trimming stripped 0 bases from V and 3 bases from J, with 9 bases between. The CDR3: CAWSVNTDYEQYF. The DNA of the CDR3 is TGTGCCTGGAGTGTTAACACCGACTACGAGCAGTACTTC.

This clonotype was seen only a few times. The rearrangement links TRBV5-5 to TRBJ1-4; D is unclear. The CDR3 consists of 13 residues. Trimming cost V 3 bases and J 5 bases, with 8 bases left between them. Germline CDR1 is SGHKS and CDR2 is YYEKEE (reference sequence). The CDR3 spells CASSSGWNEKLFF. In DNA form, the CDR3 reads TGTGCCAGCAGCTCCGGCTGGAATGAAAAACTGTTTTTT.

This clonotype occurred a few times. This chain joins TRBV28 and TRBJ2-7; 11 bases fit TRBD2. Germline values: CDR1 MDHEN, CDR2 SYDVKM. The CDR3 has 17 amino acids. With 6 bases clipped from V and 6 bases from J, the junction kept 16 bases outside the gene matches. CDR3 residues: CASSKRLAGLGGGEQYF. The CDR3 region has the DNA TGTGCCAGCAGCAAGAGACTAGCGGGATTGGGGGGGGGCGAGCAGTACTTC.

This clonotype was seen a few times. V is TRBV20-1 and J is TRBJ1-2, with D possibly TRBD1 on 5 matching bases. V was cut by 4 bases and J by 4 bases, with 22 bases left in between. This CDR3 spans 16 amino acids. Germline V gene sequence: CDR1 DFQATT, CDR2 SNEGSKA (reference sequence). The DNA of the CDR3 is TGCAGTGCTATATTTAGGTCAGGAGGGGCGGCCTATGGCTACACCTTC. Translated: CSAIFRSGGAAYGYTF.

The genes are TRBV20-1 and TRBJ2-1, with 9 bases fitting TRBD2. This CDR3 has 14 amino acids. Germline values: CDR1 DFQATT, CDR2 SNEGSKA (reference sequence). The V and J ends lost 3 bases and 6 bases, in that order; junction bases with no gene match: 6. CDR3 nucleotides: TGCAGTGCTAGTCTAGCGGGATTTATCAATGAGCAGTTCTTC. Protein product: CSASLAGFINEQFF.

In its sample, this clonotype was seen many times. J is TRBJ1-1 and V is TRBV10-3; possible D gene TRBD1, 5 bases. V gave up 3 bases and J gave up 8 bases, with 13 bases separating them. The CDR3 length is 13 residues. Germline assignment: CDR1 ENHRY and CDR2 SYGVKD. CDR3: CAISEARGGEAFF. CDR3 bases: TGTGCCATCAGTGAAGCCCGGGGGGGGGAAGCTTTCTTT.

As concerns this clonotype: Germline is not matched at one junction end, which may reflect a read error. The CDR3 loop reads CASSPTSSGQKSYEQCF. The CDR3 bases are TGTGCCAGCAGTCCTACCTCTTCGGGACAAAAATCCTACGAGCAGTGCTTC. V gene TRBV28 combines with J gene TRBJ2-7; the D gene is possibly TRBD1 (6 bases). Germline V gives CDR1 MDHEN, CDR2 SYDVKM. This CDR3 is built from 17 residues. The full variable domain, completed using reference TRBV28 and TRBJ2-7, is DVKVTQSSRYLVKRTGEKVFLECVQDMDHENMFWYRQDPGLGLRLIYFSYDVKMKEKGDIPEGYSVSREKKERFSLILESASTNQTSMYLCASSPTSSGQKSYEQCFGPGTRLTVT.

The CDR3: CASSPRRSTQETQYF. DNA of the CDR3: TGTGCCAGCAGCCCAAGGCGCAGTACCCAAGAGACCCAGTACTTC. The rearrangement uses TRBV7-2 and TRBJ2-5; D ambiguous. The CDR3 consists of 15 residues. Germline V gives CDR1 SGHTA, CDR2 FQGNSA. The V gene lost 5 bases and the J gene lost 1 base, with 14 bases spanning the gap.

This clonotype was seen a few times. The chain is built from TRBV5-1 and TRBJ2-1; 12 positions match TRBD2. The CDR3 totals 15 residues. CDR1 SGHRS and CDR2 YFSETQ come from the germline V gene. The J segment lost 9 bases and the V segment lost 4 bases, leaving 8 bases of the junction unmatched. CDR3 bases: TGCGCCAGCAGCACGCTACTAGCGGGGGGCGGTGAGCAGTTCTTC. It translates to CASSTLLAGGGEQFF.

Ten or more counts support this clonotype. The chain recombines TRBV20-1 with TRBJ2-3, with TRBD2 as a possible D gene (6 bases). There are 13 residues in the CDR3. Germline CDR1 DFQATT, CDR2 SNEGSKA (reference sequence). The V end lost 6 bases, the J end lost 2 bases, and 12 bases lay between the germline ends. DNA of the CDR3: TGCAGTGCCATGGGGACTGCCACAGATACGCAGTATTTT. It translates to CSAMGTATDTQYF.

The chain recombines TRBV20-1 with TRBJ2-1, with 14 bases that match TRBD2. With V trimmed by 5 bases and J by 2 bases, 8 bases remained unmatched. The CDR3 spans 17 residues. Looked up from germline, CDR1 is DFQATT and CDR2 is SNEGSKA (reference sequence). The CDR3 protein is CSAWTSGGPGPYNEQFF. In DNA form, the CDR3 reads TGCAGTGCTTGGACTAGCGGGGGGCCTGGACCCTACAATGAGCAGTTCTTC.

The chain employs TRBV6-2 or TRBV6-3 and TRBJ1-1; a weak D match, TRBD1 (6 bases). Deletions cut 5 bases from V and 10 bases from J, with 20 bases between. CDR3 length: 14 residues. Germline values: CDR1 MNHEY, CDR2 SVGEGT. CDR3 DNA sequence: TGTGCCAGCAGTCACAGCCTACAGGGAAGCGGAGCTTTCTTT. This sequence encodes CASSHSLQGSGAFF.

The CDR3: CASSPGRDPSYEQYF. In DNA form, the CDR3 reads TGTGCCAGCTCACCCGGCCGGGACCCATCCTACGAGCAGTACTTC. The chain uses TRBV18 and TRBJ2-7; perhaps D is TRBD1 or TRBD2 (5 bases each). The V gene's germline CDR1 is KGHSH and CDR2 LQKENI. The length of the CDR3 is 15 residues. The V end lost 3 bases, the J end lost 1 base, and 13 bases lay between the germline ends.